The 31 T cell receptor beta chains below were found in one sample sequenced in a study of radiotherapy plus CTLA-4 blockade in lung cancer. The assay was immunoSEQ multiplex PCR, and TCRdb's table has in-frame clones only and misses some. The table includes tens of thousands of clones, around 80% detected once. This specimen was peripheral blood, taken from a patient treated with radiotherapy plus ipilimumab. These receptor sequences come from a human donor with non-small cell lung cancer who had stable disease on radiotherapy plus ipilimumab.

This clone showed up just once. The chain combines TRBV5-1 with TRBJ1-2, with D perhaps TRBD1 (5 bases). This CDR3 has 15 amino acids. The germline gives CDR1 SGHRS, CDR2 YFSETQ. V was trimmed by 1 base and J by 3 bases, leaving 13 bases between them. CDR3 DNA: TGCGCCAGCAGCTTGAGTTGGGCCAGGGACTATGGCTACACCTTC. Translation: CASSLSWARDYGYTF. The entire variable domain, with the rest obtained from reference TRBV5-1 and TRBJ1-2, is as follows: KAGVTQTPRYLIKTRGQQVTLSCSPISGHRSVSWYQQTPGQGLQFLFEYFSETQRNKGNFPGRFSGRQFSNSRSEMNVSTLELGDSALYLCASSLSWARDYGYTFGSGTRLTVV.

This clone was counted once. The chain carries TRBV5-6 and TRBJ1-2, with D unclear. The CDR3 is made up of 12 amino acids. Trimming shortened V by 1 base and J by 8 bases, and 9 bases separated the two germline ends. The germline CDR1 and CDR2 sequences are SGHDT and YYEEEE. CDR3 bases: TGTGCCAGCAGCTTGCTGGATGGCGGCTACACCTTC. This translates into CASSLLDGGYTF.

This chain links TRBV9 with TRBJ2-2; D possibly corresponds to TRBD2 (5 bases). The germline gives CDR1 SGDLS, CDR2 YYNGEE. V gave up 0 bases and J gave up 1 base, with 22 bases separating them. The CDR3 sequence is 20 residues long. CDR3 sequence: CASSVGIGLSRKQNTGELFF. The CDR3 nucleotides read TGTGCCAGCAGCGTAGGGATAGGACTCTCACGAAAACAGAACACCGGGGAGCTGTTTTTT.

The V gene is TRBV11-2, the J gene TRBJ2-3; 9 bases fit TRBD2. The CDR3 covers 14 residues. The V gene's germline CDR1 is SGHAT and CDR2 FQNNGV. V dropped 5 bases and J dropped 8; count of bases not matched to a gene: 8. This chain's CDR3 is CASSLPGGGGTQYF. CDR3 sequence (DNA): TGTGCCAGCAGCCTCCCGGGCGGGGGGGGTACGCAGTATTTT. Supplemented by reference TRBV11-2 and TRBJ2-3, the full variable domain reads EAGVAQSPRYKIIEKRQSVAFWCNPISGHATLYWYQQILGQGPKLLIQFQNNGVVDDSQLPKDRFSAERLKGVDSTLKIQPAKLEDSAVYLCASSLPGGGGTQYFGPGTRLTVL.

This clone has only a few counts. V usage is TRBV7-9 and J usage is TRBJ2-7; D may be TRBD1 (6 bases). Deletions cut 10 bases from V and 7 bases from J, with 26 bases between. The length of the CDR3 is 15 residues. Germline values: CDR1 SEHNR, CDR2 FQNEAQ (reference sequence). CDR3 protein: CAISPRGSDRSEQYF. The DNA for the CDR3 is TGTGCCATCTCACCTAGGGGGTCTGATCGGAGTGAGCAGTACTTC.

The rearrangement uses TRBV9 and TRBJ1-1; D possibly corresponds to TRBD1 (5 bases). V lost 5 bases to trimming and J lost 5 bases, with 16 bases between them. Germline V gene lookup returns CDR1 SGDLS and CDR2 YYNGEE. This CDR3 comprises 14 residues. CDR3 bases: TGTGCCAGCAGTGAGGTCGGGGGGTGGACTGAAGCTTTCTTT. Residues: CASSEVGGWTEAFF.

The chain combines TRBV5-4 with TRBJ1-1; maybe TRBD1 (5 bases). Trimming shortened V by 3 bases and J by 11 bases, and 14 bases separated the two germline ends. Germline V gives CDR1 SGHNT, CDR2 YYREEE (reference sequence). The CDR3 length is 12 residues. In DNA form, the CDR3 reads TGTGCCAGCAGCTGGGAGGGGACTTTTGCTTTCTTT. Translated: CASSWEGTFAFF.

V usage is TRBV30 and J usage is TRBJ2-5; D is undetermined. Germline V CDR1 and CDR2: GTSNPN, SVGIG (reference sequence). CDR3 length equals 14 residues. With 0 bases removed from V and 1 base from J, the gap between germline ends came to 9 bases. As DNA, the CDR3 is TGTGCCTGGAGTGTATCCAGTGTCCAAGAGACCCAGTACTTC. The encoded protein is CAWSVSSVQETQYF.

In its sample, this clone was seen once. The chain uses TRBV7-2 and TRBJ2-1; 12 bases are shared with TRBD2. The CDR3 spans 15 residues. Germline V gene sequence: CDR1 SGHTA, CDR2 FQGNSA. After removal of 5 bases from V and 6 bases from J, the junction contained 5 bases not matched to a gene. In DNA, the CDR3 is TGTGCCAGCAGCCCAACTAGCGGGGGGATCAATGAGCAGTTCTTC. Its protein product is CASSPTSGGINEQFF.

The V and J genes are TRBV14 and TRBJ2-1; TRBD2 matches 8 bases. This CDR3 is 16 amino acids long. V gave up 1 base and J gave up 3 bases; unmatched junction bases: 5. Germline CDR1 SGHDN, CDR2 FVKESK. The CDR3 DNA follows: TGTGCCAGCAGCCAAGTAGGGAGCGGGGGCTACAATGAGCAGTTCTTC. This translates into CASSQVGSGGYNEQFF.

The chain joins TRBV5-8 to TRBJ1-1; unclear D gene. Deletions cut 0 bases from V and 11 bases from J, with 11 bases between. Looked up from germline, CDR1 is SGHTS and CDR2 is YDEGEE. The CDR3 loop spans 12 amino acids. The CDR3 coding sequence is TGTGCCAGCAGCTTGGACTCCCAGGTGGCTTTCTTT. This codes for CASSLDSQVAFF.

CDR3 bases: TGTGCCAGCAGTGTCTTCGGTACCAATCAGCCCCAGCATTTT. Protein: CASSVFGTNQPQHF. The J gene is TRBJ1-5, the V gene TRBV2; D is ambiguous. Germline V gives CDR1 SNHLY, CDR2 FYNNEI. Trimming removed 4 bases at V and 3 bases at J, with 10 bases between. The CDR3 covers 14 residues.

This chain uses TRBV27 with TRBJ2-2; 10 bases align to TRBD2. Germline V lookup: CDR1 MNHEY, CDR2 SMNVEV (reference sequence). The V segment lost 7 bases and the J segment 4 bases; nucleotides outside the gene matches: 15. The CDR3 loop spans 18 amino acids. The CDR3 sequence is CASNPWGRGLASTGELFF. The CDR3 DNA reads as TGTGCCAGCAATCCTTGGGGTAGGGGACTAGCGTCCACCGGGGAGCTGTTTTTT.

This clone was picked up one time. The chain joins TRBV5-1 to TRBJ2-5; 9 bases fit TRBD2. Germline V gives CDR1 SGHRS, CDR2 YFSETQ. The junction had 9 bases not matched to a gene; V was cut back by 4 bases and J by 5 bases. The CDR3 is 15 residues long. The CDR3 is CASSPGTSLRETQYF. The CDR3 DNA is TGCGCCAGCAGCCCGGGGACTAGCTTACGGGAGACCCAGTACTTC.

This clone was recorded once. CDR3 loop: CATSRDRVPKNIQYF. The DNA for the CDR3 is TGTGCCACCAGCAGAGACAGGGTCCCCAAAAACATTCAGTACTTC. V gene TRBV15 combines with J gene TRBJ2-4; tentatively, D is TRBD1 (5 bases). V lost 0 bases, J lost 2 bases, and 8 bases lay in between. Germline-derived CDR1 and CDR2 are LNHNV and YYDKDF (reference sequence). CDR3 length: 15 amino acids.

This clone showed up just once. The chain employs TRBV5-4 and TRBJ2-3, with D uncertain. CDR1 is SGHNT, CDR2 YYREEE, per germline (reference sequence). V lost 4 bases and J lost 0, with 12 bases in between. This CDR3 contains 15 residues. In DNA, the CDR3 is TGTGCCAGCAGCCCACCAGGCCATAGCACAGATACGCAGTATTTT. Its translation is CASSPPGHSTDTQYF.

The chain has TRBV19 and TRBJ2-1; D is possibly TRBD1 (6 bases). The CDR3 loop spans 15 amino acids. Germline CDR1 is LNHDA and CDR2 is SQIVND (reference sequence). Between the trimmed V and J ends, which lost 5 bases and 3 bases, there was a span of 14 bases. CDR3 DNA sequence: TGTGCCAGTAGTCTGAACAGGGCAAACTACAATGAGCAGTTCTTC. This translates into CASSLNRANYNEQFF.

A few counts support this clone. The V call is TRBV2, the J call TRBJ1-1; D may be TRBD1 (6 bases). V was pared by 5 bases and J by 1 base, with 14 bases between. Germline CDR1 and CDR2: SNHLY and FYNNEI. The CDR3 is 15 amino acids. CDR3 DNA: TGTGCCAGCAGTAACGATCAACAGGGGAACACTGAAGCTTTCTTT. Translation gives CASSNDQQGNTEAFF.

This clone was seen once. The genes are TRBV6-1 and TRBJ2-7; D is unresolved. V lost 2 bases and J lost 0, with 8 bases in between. Germline CDR1 reads MNHNS; CDR2 reads SASEGT. This CDR3 region has 14 residues. Written as DNA, the CDR3 is TGTGCCAGCAGTGAATATTCTGGCTCCTACGAGCAGTACGTC. Translation gives CASSEYSGSYEQYV.

The rearrangement joins TRBV6-5 to TRBJ2-1; 9 bases map to TRBD2. The CDR3 sequence is 15 residues long. Germline loops: CDR1 MNHEY, CDR2 SVGAGI. V shed 2 bases and J 6 bases; nucleotides not matched to a gene: 5. CDR3 protein: CASSYGGGAGNEQFF. DNA for the CDR3: TGTGCCAGCAGTTACGGCGGGGGGGCCGGCAATGAGCAGTTCTTC.

This chain joins TRBV15 and TRBJ2-7, with TRBD1 as a possible D gene (6 bases). Trimming removed 4 bases from V and 7 bases from J, with 11 bases in between. Germline-derived CDR1 and CDR2 are LNHNV and YYDKDF (reference sequence). The CDR3 consists of 12 residues. Written as DNA, the CDR3 is TGTGCCACCAGCACCAGGGGCAGGGAGCAGTACTTC. Amino acid sequence: CATSTRGREQYF. Complete variable domain (other parts from reference TRBV15 and TRBJ2-7): DAMVIQNPRYQVTQFGKPVTLSCSQTLNHNVMYWYQQKSSQAPKLLFHYYDKDFNNEADTPDNFQSRRPNTSFCFLDIRSPGLGDTAMYLCATSTRGREQYFGPGTRLTVT.

The chain recombines TRBV6-1 with TRBJ2-7; 7 positions match TRBD1. CDR1 and CDR2 from the germline V gene are MNHNS and SASEGT. CDR3 length: 13 residues. Trimming took 5 bases from V and 2 from J; bases not matched to a gene: 3. CDR3 residues: CASSRDRTYEQYV. The CDR3 DNA reads as TGTGCCAGCAGTCGGGACAGAACCTACGAGCAGTACGTC.

The V gene is TRBV5-1, the J gene TRBJ1-5; D might be TRBD1 (5 bases). The CDR3 is made up of 14 amino acids. Germline values: CDR1 SGHRS, CDR2 YFSETQ. V lost 1 base, J lost 7 bases, and 12 bases lay in between. This CDR3 is CASSLIGGNQPQHF. CDR3 in DNA: TGCGCCAGCAGCTTGATCGGGGGGAACCAGCCCCAGCATTTT.

V and J are TRBV11-2 and TRBJ2-1; D not resolved. Germline CDR1 is SGHAT and CDR2 is FQNNGV. The CDR3 sequence is 19 residues long. V was clipped by 0 bases and J by 2 bases, with 20 bases between them. The CDR3 DNA follows: TGTGCCAGCAGCTTAGATTACAACTATTACGAAGATACCTACAATGAGCAGTTCTTC. Encoded protein: CASSLDYNYYEDTYNEQFF.

The sample holds one count of this clone. The CDR3 DNA reads as TGTGCCAGCAGCCCGGGACAGGGATGGCCCCAGCATTTT. Translated: CASSPGQGWPQHF. J is TRBJ1-5 and V is TRBV5-6, with 9 bases that match TRBD1. Germline lookup yields CDR1 SGHDT and CDR2 YYEEEE. J lost 9 bases, V lost 4 bases, and 5 bases had no gene match. The CDR3 spans 13 residues. The entire variable domain, with the rest obtained from reference TRBV5-6 and TRBJ1-5, is as follows: DAGVTQSPTHLIKTRGQQVTLRCSPKSGHDTVSWYQQALGQGPQFIFQYYEEEERQRGNFPDRFSGHQFPNYSSELNVNALLLGDSALYLCASSPGQGWPQHFGDGTRLSIL.

This chain links TRBV6-5 with TRBJ2-7; 10 bases align to TRBD2. The germline gives CDR1 MNHEY, CDR2 SVGAGI. CDR3 size: 15 residues. Trimming took 6 bases from V and 4 from J; bases not matched to a gene: 9. CDR3 region: CASRKSGGASYEQYV. For the CDR3, the DNA is TGTGCCAGCAGAAAAAGCGGGGGGGCCTCTTACGAGCAGTACGTC.

The chain joins TRBV11-2 to TRBJ2-5; 8 positions match TRBD1. V was pared by 5 bases and J by 2 bases, with 10 bases of the junction left unmatched. Germline V lookup: CDR1 SGHAT, CDR2 FQNNGV. The CDR3 length is 16 residues. The CDR3 spells CASSPAPGQGQETQYF. In DNA, the CDR3 is TGTGCCAGCAGCCCCGCGCCCGGACAGGGTCAAGAGACCCAGTACTTC.

This clone has more than one count but fewer than ten. The chain has TRBV5-1 and TRBJ1-3; D not resolved. The CDR3 has 14 residues. From germline, CDR1 is SGHRS and CDR2 YFSETQ. Trimming pared 4 bases from V and 0 bases from J, leaving 8 bases between. CDR3 residues: CASSARSSGNTIYF. The CDR3 bases are TGCGCCAGCAGCGCGCGGAGCTCTGGAAACACCATATATTTT.

The V call is TRBV4-3, the J call TRBJ2-1, with a possible D match to TRBD2 (5 bases). Germline V gene data show CDR1 as LGHNA and CDR2 as YSLEER. Trimming stripped 6 bases from V and 4 bases from J, with 13 bases between. This CDR3 is built from 14 residues. The CDR3 coding sequence is TGCGCCAGCAGTCGAGCCGGACTTTACAATGAGCAGTTCTTC. It is translated as CASSRAGLYNEQFF.

This clone was observed a single time. The genes are TRBV6-5 and TRBJ2-7, with 7 nucleotides matching TRBD2. The CDR3 contains 14 residues. The V gene end was trimmed by 6 bases and the J gene end by 4 bases; junction bases not matched to a gene: 9. Germline-derived CDR1 and CDR2 are MNHEY and SVGAGI. DNA for the CDR3: TGTGCCAGCAGCCCACTGGCGGGGGTTTACGAGCAGTACTTC. Amino acid sequence: CASSPLAGVYEQYF.

This clone was counted a few times. V usage is TRBV19 and J usage is TRBJ1-6; no definite D call. Trimming stripped 2 bases from V and 7 bases from J, with 9 bases between. Germline CDR1 LNHDA, CDR2 SQIVND (reference sequence). The CDR3 extends over 14 amino acids. CDR3 residues: CASSINPGNSPLHF. In nucleotides, the CDR3 is TGTGCCAGTAGTATAAACCCTGGGAATTCACCCCTCCACTTT.